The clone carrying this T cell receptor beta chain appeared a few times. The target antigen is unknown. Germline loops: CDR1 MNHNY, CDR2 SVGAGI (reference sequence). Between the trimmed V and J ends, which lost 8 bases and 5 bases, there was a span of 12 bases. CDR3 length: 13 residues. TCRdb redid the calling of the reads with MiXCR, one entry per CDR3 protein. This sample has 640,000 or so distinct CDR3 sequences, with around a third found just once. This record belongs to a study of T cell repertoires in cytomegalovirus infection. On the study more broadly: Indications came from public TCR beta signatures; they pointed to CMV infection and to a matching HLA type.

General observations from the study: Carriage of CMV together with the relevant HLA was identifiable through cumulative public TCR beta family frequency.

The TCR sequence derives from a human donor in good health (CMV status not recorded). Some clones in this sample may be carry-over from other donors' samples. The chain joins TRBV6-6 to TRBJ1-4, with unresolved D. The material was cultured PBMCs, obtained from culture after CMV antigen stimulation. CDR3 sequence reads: CASHWTQNEKLFF. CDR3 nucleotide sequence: TGTGCCAGCCACTGGACCCAAAATGAAAAACTGTTTTTT.